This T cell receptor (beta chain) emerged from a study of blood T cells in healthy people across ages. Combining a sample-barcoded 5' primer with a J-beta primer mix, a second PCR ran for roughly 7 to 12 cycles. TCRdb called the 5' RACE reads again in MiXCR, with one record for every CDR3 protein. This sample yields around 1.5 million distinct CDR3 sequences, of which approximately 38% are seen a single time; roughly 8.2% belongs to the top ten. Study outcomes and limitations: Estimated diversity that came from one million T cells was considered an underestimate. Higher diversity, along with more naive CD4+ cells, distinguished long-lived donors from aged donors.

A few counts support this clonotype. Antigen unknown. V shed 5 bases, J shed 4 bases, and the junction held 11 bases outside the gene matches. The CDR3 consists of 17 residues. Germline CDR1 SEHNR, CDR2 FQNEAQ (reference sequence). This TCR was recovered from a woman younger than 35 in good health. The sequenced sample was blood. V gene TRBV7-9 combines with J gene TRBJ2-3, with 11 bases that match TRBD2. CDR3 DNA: TGTGCCAGCAGCCCGAAAGCACTAGCGGGAGACCCAGATACGCAGTATTTT. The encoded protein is CASSPKALAGDPDTQYF.